A selection of T cell receptor beta chains follows, all from one sample in a study of blood T cell repertoires in COVID-19. TCRdb keeps only in-frame clones here, not all; method: immunoSEQ multiplex PCR. The sample yields some 87,000 clones, under 80% seen once. Sequenced input: peripheral blood. These receptors all come from an elderly woman with active or convalescent COVID-19. Each CDR3 is given with its conserved first and last residue. The D gene is left open where the match is weak. Clone size is shown for a subset of rows, as once, few, many or a class of expanded clone.

TRBV6-5,TRBJ1-4,TRBD1,.,TGTGCCAGCAGTTACACTTCCCCGGACAGGGACGAAAAACTGTTTTTT,CASSYTSPDRDEKLFF
TRBV4-3,TRBJ1-1,.,few,TGCGCCAGCAGCCGAGTAGGGGTAACTGAAGCTTTCTTT,CASSRVGVTEAFF
TRBV6-6,TRBJ2-7,.,.,TGTGCCACCGGAAACAGGGTCAACGAGCAGTACTTC,CATGNRVNEQYF
TRBV4-1,TRBJ1-6,.,.,TGCGCCAGCAGCCAAGATGCGGGTTCACCCCTCCACTTT,CASSQDAGSPLHF
TRBV30,TRBJ1-6,TRBD1,.,TGTGCCTGGAGGGGGACAGGGGATTCACCCCTCCACTTT,CAWRGTGDSPLHF
TRBV18,TRBJ1-4,.,few,TGTGCCAGCTCACCAATGATGCGGGACGGAAATGAAAAACTGTTTTTT,CASSPMMRDGNEKLFF
TRBV30,TRBJ2-7,TRBD2,.,TGTGCCTGGAGTATGGGGGGGAAAGTCTACGAGCAGTACTTC,CAWSMGGKVYEQYF
TRBV11-3,TRBJ2-2,.,.,TGTGCCAGCAGCTTACAGGGTAACACCGGGGAGCTGTTTTTT,CASSLQGNTGELFF
TRBV19,TRBJ2-5,.,.,TGTGCCAGTAGTTGGGACACTCAAGAGACCCAGTACTTC,CASSWDTQETQYF
TRBV6-5,TRBJ1-4,.,.,TGTGCCAGCAGACGAACAGGGAAAAGGGATGAAAAACTGTTTTTT,CASRRTGKRDEKLFF
TRBV19,TRBJ2-1,.,.,TGTGCCAGTAGTATTACTGCGGGCGGGCGGAATGAGCAGTTCTTC,CASSITAGGRNEQFF
TRBV5-4,TRBJ2-1,.,.,TGTGCCAGCAGGGGGGGAATTGGTCCGGGGAATGAGCAGTTCTTC,CASRGGIGPGNEQFF
TRBV29-1,TRBJ1-1,TRBD1,.,TGCAGCTTCAGGACAGGGGGGGGGACTGAAGCTTTCTTT,CSFRTGGGTEAFF
TRBV15,TRBJ1-1,.,many,TGTGCCACCAGCAGAGATACAGTGCCTACTGAAGCTTTCTTT,CATSRDTVPTEAFF
TRBV5-6,TRBJ2-1,TRBD1,.,TGTGCCAGCAGCTTGGTCTCACAGGGGGCGGGTGAGCAGTTCTTC,CASSLVSQGAGEQFF
TRBV20-1,TRBJ1-2,.,.,TGCAGTGCTCAGGCAGTCCTGGGCTACACCTTC,CSAQAVLGYTF
TRBV6-6,TRBJ2-7,TRBD1,.,TGTGCCAGCAGTCGCCCGGGACAGGGATTTTCTTACGAGCAGTACTTC,CASSRPGQGFSYEQYF
TRBV28,TRBJ2-5,.,few,TGTGCCAGCAGTCTAATCTCGGGCCAAGAGACCCAGTACTTC,CASSLISGQETQYF
TRBV19,TRBJ1-2,.,.,TGTGCCAGTAGTATTTCCAGAACAGCTAACTATGGCTACACCTTC,CASSISRTANYGYTF
TRBV19,TRBJ1-3,.,few,TGTGCCACCGGAGGGCGGAATCTGCGGGGAAACACCATATATTTT,CATGGRNLRGNTIYF
TRBV25-1,TRBJ1-1,.,.,TGTGCCAGCAGTGAATGGGGCCCGAACACTGAAGCTTTCTTT,CASSEWGPNTEAFF
TRBV7-2,TRBJ1-1,.,.,TGTGCCAGCAGCATTGGGACTCGGCCAAGAGCTTTCTTT,CASSIGTRPRAFF
TRBV3-1/TRBV3-2,TRBJ1-4,.,.,TGTGCCAGCAGCCAAGAGGGGAGACTGTTTTTT,CASSQEGRLFF
TRBV9,TRBJ1-1,.,.,TGTGCCAGCAGCCTGTGGGGGGAGAACACTGAAGCTTTCTTT,CASSLWGENTEAFF